The next 15 T cell receptor beta chains were all read from a single sample in a study of early T cells in non-severe SARS-CoV-2 infection. Each CDR3 protein is one row after TCRdb ran MiXCR on the 5' RACE reads. The sample includes about 100,000 distinct CDR3 sequences, roughly an eighth of them seen just once. Specimen: whole blood. The receptors come from an adult who was a healthcare worker with PCR-confirmed SARS-CoV-2 infection or an uninfected control (not recorded which).

This clonotype appeared many times. The rearrangement links TRBV7-6 to TRBJ2-1; no firm D call. The CDR3 consists of 12 residues. The germline V and J ends were trimmed by 2 bases and 7 bases, with 6 bases remaining between them. The V gene's germline CDR1 is SGHVS and CDR2 FNYEAQ. The CDR3 nucleotides read TGTGCCAGCAGCTTAAAAGGAAATGAGCAGTTCTTC. It encodes CASSLKGNEQFF.

This clonotype was seen a few times. The CDR3 nucleotides are TGTGCCAGCTCACCGACAGCTCTATATTCCTACAATGAGCAGTTCTTC. It encodes CASSPTALYSYNEQFF. The chain employs TRBV18 and TRBJ2-1, with D possibly matching TRBD1 (5 bases). The CDR3 spans 16 residues. From germline, CDR1 is KGHSH and CDR2 LQKENI. Between the trimmed V and J ends, which lost 3 bases and 1 base, there was a span of 13 bases.

In its sample, this clonotype was seen a few times. The rearrangement links TRBV20-1 to TRBJ2-5; TRBD2 aligns across 12 bases. The CDR3 has 16 residues. Unmatched junction bases numbered 8, after V lost 5 bases and J lost 1 base. Germline assignment: CDR1 DFQATT and CDR2 SNEGSKA (reference sequence). CDR3 sequence reads: CSAGRLAGAPQETQYF. The CDR3 DNA reads as TGCAGTGCTGGTCGACTAGCGGGGGCCCCCCAAGAGACCCAGTACTTC.

This rearrangement joins TRBV3-1 to TRBJ2-1; 8 nucleotides line up with TRBD2. With 0 bases clipped from V and 6 bases from J, the junction kept 4 bases outside the gene matches. The CDR3 is 15 amino acids. Per the germline V gene, CDR1 is LGHDT and CDR2 is YNNKEL (reference sequence). The CDR3: CASSQDRLAGNEQFF. In nucleotides, the CDR3 is TGTGCCAGCAGCCAAGATCGGCTAGCGGGCAATGAGCAGTTCTTC.

This clonotype was seen a few times. The rearrangement joins TRBV7-2 to TRBJ2-3; D might be TRBD2 (7 bases). The CDR3 has 14 residues. Germline V CDR1 and CDR2: SGHTA, FQGNSA. The ends were cut back, 8 bases at V and 1 base at J, with 13 bases in the middle. The DNA for the CDR3 is TGTGCCAGCTTGGCGGGGGCTCGCACAGATACGCAGTATTTT. It is translated as CASLAGARTDTQYF.

This clonotype was recorded a few times. The chain recombines TRBV11-2 with TRBJ2-5, with D hard to call. The V gene lost 1 base and the J gene lost 1 base, with 13 bases spanning the gap. The germline CDR1 and CDR2 sequences are SGHAT and FQNNGV. The CDR3 consists of 16 residues. The CDR3 protein is CASSLGVNSVQETQYF. In DNA, the CDR3 is TGTGCCAGCAGCTTAGGGGTCAACTCCGTCCAAGAGACCCAGTACTTC.

The CDR3 nucleotides are TGTGCCAGCAGTCTCCCCCGGGATACGCAGTATTTT. Translated, it gives CASSLPRDTQYF. The chain links TRBV28 to TRBJ2-3, with D unclear. The CDR3 is 12 amino acids. Trimming shortened V by 5 bases and J by 6 bases, and 9 bases separated the two germline ends. Germline CDR1 MDHEN, CDR2 SYDVKM.

The gene calls are TRBV12-2 and TRBJ2-1. TRBV12-2 is noted as a pseudogene. This CDR3 contains 15 residues. CDR3 residues: CASRLALPTANEQFF. The CDR3, as DNA: TGTGCAAGTCGCTTAGCGCTTCCGACGGCGAATGAGCAGTTCTTC.

This clonotype was observed many times. The chain carries TRBV4-2 and TRBJ2-3, with 10 bases fitting TRBD1. Per the germline V gene, CDR1 is LGHNA and CDR2 is YNFKEQ. The length of the CDR3 is 17 residues. Unmatched junction bases numbered 5, after V lost 1 base and J lost 1 base. CDR3 nucleotides: TGTGCCAGCAGCCAAGTTCTGGGACAGGGGCGCACAGATACGCAGTATTTT. Its translation is CASSQVLGQGRTDTQYF.

V is TRBV12-3 or TRBV12-4 and J is TRBJ2-2; possible D gene TRBD1, 5 bases. The V and J ends lost 6 bases and 5 bases respectively, with 16 bases between them. This CDR3 spans 15 amino acids. The CDR3: CASSLRGFRTGELFF. The DNA for the CDR3 is TGTGCCAGCAGCCTAAGGGGCTTTCGGACCGGGGAGCTGTTTTTT.

This clonotype was recorded many times. The chain joins TRBV20-1 to TRBJ2-2; D gene unclear. The CDR3 has 15 residues. The germline V gene has CDR1 DFQATT and CDR2 SNEGSKA (reference sequence). V was shortened by 3 bases and J by 1 base, with 12 bases between the two germline ends. CDR3 protein: CSARGRGRNTGELFF. CDR3 DNA sequence: TGCAGTGCTAGGGGTCGTGGACGGAACACCGGGGAGCTGTTTTTT.

This rearrangement joins TRBV29-1 to TRBJ1-1; no clear D gene. V lost 6 bases to trimming and J lost 10 bases, with 15 bases between them. This CDR3 has 11 residues. The V gene's germline CDR1 is SQVTM and CDR2 ANQGSEA. CDR3 residues: CSVIIPSGAFF. The CDR3 DNA sequence: TGCAGCGTCATAATTCCCTCTGGAGCTTTCTTT.

The DNA for the CDR3 is TGCAGTGTCTCCCGGGACAGCCTGAACACTGAAGCTTTCTTT. It yields the protein CSVSRDSLNTEAFF. The chain combines TRBV20-1 with TRBJ1-1; 7 bases are a match to TRBD1. Germline CDR1 and CDR2: DFQATT and SNEGSKA (reference sequence). After removal of 7 bases from V and 0 bases from J, the junction contained 8 bases not matched to a gene. CDR3 length: 14 amino acids.

This clonotype was seen many times. The chain is built from TRBV12-3 or TRBV12-4 and TRBJ1-2; D is perhaps TRBD1 (6 bases). V was clipped by 3 bases and J by 4 bases, with 9 bases between them. The CDR3 sequence is 13 residues long. CDR3 DNA: TGTGCCAGCAGTTTCCCGACAGGCTATGGCTACACCTTC. Encoded protein: CASSFPTGYGYTF.

A few counts support this clonotype. The chain links TRBV29-1 to TRBJ1-3; perhaps TRBD1 as D (6 bases). Germline CDR1 SQVTM, CDR2 ANQGSEA. CDR3 length equals 12 residues. V lost 6 bases and J 7 bases, leaving 13 bases between the germline ends. The CDR3 nucleotides read TGCAGCGTCGGGTCCCAGGGGAACACCATATATTTT. Encoded protein: CSVGSQGNTIYF.